Shown below are 24 T cell receptor beta chains from a single sample sequenced in a study of T cells in Graves' hyperthyroidism and ophthalmopathy. RNA transcripts were the template for amplifying TCR beta CDR3 regions. HTBI primers were employed in a first-round RT-PCR of the TCR CDR3. TCRdb ran MiXCR on the multiplex PCR reads and lists one entry per CDR3 protein. The sample yields 550,000 to 600,000 distinct CDR3 sequences, 12% to 15% seen once. The sample taken for sequencing was blood. These receptors were obtained from a woman aged 18-35 years with Graves' ophthalmopathy.

V and J are TRBV7-3 and TRBJ2-1; 14 nucleotides align to TRBD2. CDR1 and CDR2 from the germline V gene are SGHTA and FQGTGA. This CDR3 has 16 amino acids. The V gene end was trimmed by 9 bases and the J gene end by 1 base; junction bases not matched to a gene: 5. The CDR3 coding sequence is TGTGCCAGGGAGACTAGCGGGAGGGGGTCCTACAATGAGCAGTTCTTC. Translation: CARETSGRGSYNEQFF.

Many counts were recorded for this clonotype. V is TRBV5-1 and J is TRBJ2-7; 7 bases fit TRBD1. Looked up from germline, CDR1 is SGHRS and CDR2 is YFSETQ. The J segment lost 0 bases and the V segment lost 4 bases, leaving 4 bases of the junction unmatched. The CDR3 runs to 14 residues. The CDR3 reads CASSADRISYEQYF. The CDR3 bases are TGCGCCAGCAGCGCGGACAGGATCTCCTACGAGCAGTACTTC. Full variable domain (outside the CDR3, taken from reference TRBV5-1 and TRBJ2-7): KAGVTQTPRYLIKTRGQQVTLSCSPISGHRSVSWYQQTPGQGLQFLFEYFSETQRNKGNFPGRFSGRQFSNSRSEMNVSTLELGDSALYLCASSADRISYEQYFGPGTRLTVT.

This clonotype showed up many times. The chain has TRBV11-2 and TRBJ2-1, with a possible D match to TRBD1 (6 bases). In germline, CDR1 is SGHAT, CDR2 FQNNGV. V dropped 5 bases and J dropped 6 bases, with 17 bases sitting between them. The CDR3 is 15 amino acids. The CDR3 nucleotides are TGTGCCAGCAGCCTAGTTCTGGGGGCCGTCAATGAGCAGTTCTTC. The encoded protein is CASSLVLGAVNEQFF.

This clonotype was seen many times. The chain has TRBV24-1 and TRBJ2-7; 8 positions agree with TRBD1. This CDR3 spans 14 amino acids. J gave up 5 bases and V 2 bases, and 4 bases lay outside the gene matches. Germline V CDR1 and CDR2: KGHDR, SFDVKD. In DNA, the CDR3 is TGTGCCACCAGTGATTACAGGGGGACCCACGAGCAGTACTTC. This gives the protein CATSDYRGTHEQYF.

This clonotype was recorded at least ten times. The V gene is TRBV24-1, the J gene TRBJ2-5, with D perhaps TRBD1 (6 bases). Trimming cost V 6 bases and J 5 bases, with 18 bases left between them. This CDR3 contains 15 residues. Germline V gives CDR1 KGHDR, CDR2 SFDVKD. CDR3 region: CATSKGTLRGETQYF. The DNA for the CDR3 is TGTGCCACCAGTAAGGGGACACTCCGAGGGGAGACCCAGTACTTC.

On this clonotype itself: The junction differs from germline at one of its ends, possibly a read error. The genes are TRBV7-9 and TRBJ1-1, with a tentative D call TRBD1 (5 bases). The germline V gene has CDR1 SEHNR and CDR2 FQNEAQ (reference sequence). The CDR3 length is 14 residues. CDR3 residues: CAGSSAQGKDEAFF. Here the CDR3 DNA reads TGTGCCGGCAGCAGTGCCCAGGGAAAGGACGAAGCTTTCTTT. The full variable domain, with the rest looked up from reference TRBV7-9 and TRBJ1-1, is DTGVSQNPRHKITKRGQNVTFRCDPISEHNRLYWYRQTLGQGPEFLTYFQNEAQLEKSRLLSDRFSAERPKGSFSTLEIQRTEQGDSAMYLCAGSSAQGKDEAFFGQGTRLTVV.

This clonotype was counted many times. The chain is built from TRBV19 and TRBJ2-1; 9 positions match TRBD2. Germline V gene data show CDR1 as LNHDA and CDR2 as SQIVND (reference sequence). J gave up 0 bases and V 9 bases, and 6 bases lay outside the gene matches. The CDR3 is 15 amino acids. This CDR3 is CASSRSGSSYNEQFF. CDR3 in DNA: TGTGCCAGCAGCCGTAGCGGGAGCTCCTACAATGAGCAGTTCTTC.

This clonotype has ten or more counts. CDR3 amino acids: CASSLARGGEQFF. CDR3 sequence (DNA): TGTGCCAGCAGCTTAGCCAGGGGGGGTGAGCAGTTCTTC. The V and J genes are TRBV7-9 and TRBJ2-1; the D call may be TRBD1 or TRBD2 (7 bases each). Deletions cut 0 bases from V and 9 bases from J, with 9 bases between. Per the germline V gene, CDR1 is SEHNR and CDR2 is FQNEAQ (reference sequence). The CDR3 runs to 13 residues.

The rearrangement links TRBV18 to TRBJ2-4; D gene ambiguous. CDR3 size: 18 residues. The ends were cut back, 3 bases at V and 0 bases at J, with 18 bases in the middle. The germline gives CDR1 KGHSH, CDR2 LQKENI. CDR3 residues: CASSPLPVGPLAKNIQYF. CDR3 in DNA: TGTGCCAGCTCACCCCTACCGGTCGGGCCACTAGCCAAAAACATTCAGTACTTC.

As concerns this clonotype: A much larger clone is a single base away; this may be a read error. The chain couples TRBV30 to TRBJ2-6; D unresolved. Per germline, CDR1 GTSNPN and CDR2 SVGIG (reference sequence). CDR3 size: 12 residues. The CDR3 loop reads CVWSAGANVLTF. The DNA of the CDR3 is TGTGTCTGGAGTGCCGGGGCCAACGTCCTGACTTTC.

There are a few counts of this clonotype. The V gene is TRBV19, the J gene TRBJ2-5; D unresolved. The CDR3 is 17 residues long. Germline V gene data show CDR1 as LNHDA and CDR2 as SQIVND (reference sequence). With 3 bases removed from V and 5 bases from J, the gap between germline ends came to 22 bases. For the CDR3, the DNA is TGTGCCAGTAGTATTCTTTTTTCGAGTGGTGAGACGGAGACCCAGTACTTC. The encoded protein is CASSILFSSGETETQYF.

This clonotype has a handful of counts. CDR3 in amino acids: CASSYRSNTEAFF. As DNA, the CDR3 is TGTGCCAGCAGTTATCGCTCCAACACTGAAGCTTTCTTT. The chain couples TRBV6-2 or TRBV6-3 to TRBJ1-1, with D unresolved. Trimming took off 3 bases at V and 2 bases at J, with 7 bases between the two ends. The germline V gene encodes CDR1 MNHEY and CDR2 SVGEGT. This CDR3 contains 13 residues.

The sample holds many counts of this clonotype. This chain's CDR3 is CASGLVLQRRDRGYNYGYTF. As DNA, the CDR3 is TGTGCTAGTGGTTTGGTCTTACAACGCCGGGACAGGGGTTATAACTATGGCTACACCTTC. The rearrangement uses TRBV12-5 and TRBJ1-2; 10 positions agree with TRBD1. The CDR3 consists of 20 residues. The ends lost 0 bases at V and 1 base at J; junction bases unmatched: 14. Germline V gene sequence: CDR1 LGHNT, CDR2 FRNRAP.

This clonotype has ten or more counts. The chain couples TRBV6-2 or TRBV6-3 to TRBJ2-5, with 9 nucleotides matching TRBD1. The CDR3 length is 13 residues. V shed 9 bases and J 3 bases; nucleotides not matched to a gene: 5. Germline assignment: CDR1 MNHEY and CDR2 SVGEGT. The CDR3 sequence is CASAGTGKETQYF. The CDR3 nucleotides read TGTGCCAGTGCCGGGACAGGGAAAGAGACCCAGTACTTC.

This clonotype showed up many times. This chain connects TRBV12-3 or TRBV12-4 to TRBJ2-5, with 7 bases that match TRBD1. The CDR3 length is 15 residues. V was pared by 6 bases and J by 1 base, with 8 bases of the junction left unmatched. CDR3 protein: CASSTPRDSQETQYF. CDR3 nucleotide sequence: TGTGCCAGCAGCACTCCGAGGGACAGCCAAGAGACCCAGTACTTC.

The CDR3 DNA follows: TGTGCCAGCAGCTTAAGGCCCCCCTCGAATGAAAAACTGTTTTTT. Protein sequence: CASSLRPPSNEKLFF. The J gene is TRBJ1-4, the V gene TRBV7-3; D is ambiguous. CDR3 size: 15 residues. The ends were cut back, 1 base at V and 5 bases at J, with 11 bases in the middle. Germline CDR1 is SGHTA and CDR2 is FQGTGA.

A few counts support this clonotype. The gene calls are TRBV19 and TRBJ1-4; 7 bases fit TRBD1. The germline gives CDR1 LNHDA, CDR2 SQIVND (reference sequence). V lost 6 bases to trimming and J lost 0 bases; unmatched junction nucleotides: 10. The CDR3 spans 17 residues. CDR3 protein: CASRNDRARTTNEKLFF. The CDR3 DNA reads as TGTGCCAGTAGAAACGACAGGGCCAGAACAACTAATGAAAAACTGTTTTTT.

V gene TRBV19 combines with J gene TRBJ1-2; TRBD1 matches at 10 bases. The CDR3 loop spans 15 amino acids. V was clipped by 0 bases and J by 5 bases; unmatched bases: 3. The germline V gene encodes CDR1 LNHDA and CDR2 SQIVND (reference sequence). CDR3 sequence: CASSIEGQGSYGYTF. As DNA, the CDR3 is TGTGCCAGTAGTATAGAGGGACAGGGGTCGTATGGCTACACCTTC.

This rearrangement joins TRBV5-6 to TRBJ2-1, with D uncertain. CDR3 size: 11 residues. Germline V lookup: CDR1 SGHDT, CDR2 YYEEEE. Trimming pared 0 bases from V and 14 bases from J, leaving 9 bases between. The CDR3, as DNA: TGTGCCAGCAGCTTGGGGGCGCCGGAGTTCTTC. This gives the protein CASSLGAPEFF.

The CDR3 nucleotides are TGTGCCAGTAGTATCTCCGGGACCCAATTAATATCGCAGTATTTT. This encodes CASSISGTQLISQYF. The chain uses TRBV19 and TRBJ2-3, with D perhaps being TRBD1 or TRBD2 (5 bases each). Germline CDR1 reads LNHDA; CDR2 reads SQIVND (reference sequence). This CDR3 spans 15 amino acids. The germline V and J ends were trimmed by 3 bases and 10 bases, with 20 bases remaining between them.

This clonotype was seen many times. This chain connects TRBV27 to TRBJ2-5; perhaps TRBD1 as D (6 bases). The CDR3 totals 14 residues. Deletions cut 5 bases from V and 9 bases from J, with 19 bases between. Germline CDR1 is MNHEY and CDR2 is SMNVEV (reference sequence). CDR3 sequence: CASSGGRTASAQYF. The CDR3 nucleotides read TGTGCCAGCAGTGGGGGCAGGACTGCGAGTGCCCAGTACTTC.

The chain links TRBV29-1 to TRBJ1-1; D is undetermined. Between the trimmed V and J ends, which lost 6 bases and 6 bases, there was a span of 8 bases. The germline V gene has CDR1 SQVTM and CDR2 ANQGSEA. This CDR3 spans 10 amino acids. DNA for the CDR3: TGCAGCGTGATGGCCTCTGAAGCTTTCTTT. Its translation: CSVMASEAFF.

The J gene is TRBJ2-1, the V gene TRBV2, with 15 bases matching TRBD2. The ends lost 4 bases at V and 13 bases at J; junction bases unmatched: 8. The CDR3 consists of 15 residues. Per the germline V gene, CDR1 is SNHLY and CDR2 is FYNNEI. The CDR3 protein is CASSVGLAGGSPQFF. DNA of the CDR3: TGTGCCAGCAGTGTGGGACTAGCGGGAGGTTCTCCACAGTTCTTC. Full variable domain (rest looked up from reference TRBV2 and TRBJ2-1): EPEVTQTPSHQVTQMGQEVILRCVPISNHLYFYWYRQILGQKVEFLVSFYNNEISEKSEIFDDQFSVERPDGSNFTLKIRSTKLEDSAMYFCASSVGLAGGSPQFFGPGTRLTVL.

This clonotype was seen ten or more times. The chain is built from TRBV7-6 and TRBJ2-2; D is perhaps TRBD2 (6 bases). Germline V lookup: CDR1 SGHVS, CDR2 FNYEAQ. CDR3 length: 16 residues. Deletions cut 5 bases from V and 0 bases from J, with 13 bases between. The CDR3 here is CASSTTGTPNTGELFF. The CDR3 nucleotides are TGTGCCAGCAGCACCACCGGGACTCCGAACACCGGGGAGCTGTTTTTT.